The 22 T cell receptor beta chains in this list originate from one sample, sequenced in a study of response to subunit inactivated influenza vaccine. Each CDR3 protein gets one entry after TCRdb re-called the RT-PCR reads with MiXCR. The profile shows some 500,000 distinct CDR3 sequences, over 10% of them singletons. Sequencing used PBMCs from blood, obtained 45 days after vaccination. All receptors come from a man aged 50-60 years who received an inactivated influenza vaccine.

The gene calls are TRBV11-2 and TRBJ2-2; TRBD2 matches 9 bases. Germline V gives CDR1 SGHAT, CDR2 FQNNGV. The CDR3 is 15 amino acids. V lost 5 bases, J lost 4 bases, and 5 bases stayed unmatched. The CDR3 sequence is CASSGLAGPTGELFF. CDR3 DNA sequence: TGTGCCAGCAGCGGGCTAGCGGGGCCCACCGGGGAGCTGTTTTTT.

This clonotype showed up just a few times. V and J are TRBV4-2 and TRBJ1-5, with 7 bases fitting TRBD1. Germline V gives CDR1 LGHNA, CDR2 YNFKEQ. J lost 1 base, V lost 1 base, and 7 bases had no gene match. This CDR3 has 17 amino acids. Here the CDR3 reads CASSQGSGGISNQPQHF. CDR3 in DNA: TGTGCCAGCAGCCAAGGCTCAGGGGGTATAAGCAATCAGCCCCAGCATTTT.

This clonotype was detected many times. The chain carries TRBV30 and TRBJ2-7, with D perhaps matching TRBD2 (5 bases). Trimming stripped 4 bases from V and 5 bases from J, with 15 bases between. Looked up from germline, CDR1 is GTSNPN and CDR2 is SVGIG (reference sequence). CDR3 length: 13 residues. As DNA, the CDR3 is TGTGCCTGGAACGAACAGACGGGGAACGAGCAGTACTTC. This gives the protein CAWNEQTGNEQYF.

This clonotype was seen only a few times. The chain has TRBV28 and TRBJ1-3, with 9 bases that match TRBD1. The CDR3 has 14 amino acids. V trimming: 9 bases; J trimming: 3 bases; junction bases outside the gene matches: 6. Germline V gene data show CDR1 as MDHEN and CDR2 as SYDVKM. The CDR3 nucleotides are TGTGCCAGTTGGGACAGGGCTAGTGGAAACACCATATATTTT. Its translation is CASWDRASGNTIYF.

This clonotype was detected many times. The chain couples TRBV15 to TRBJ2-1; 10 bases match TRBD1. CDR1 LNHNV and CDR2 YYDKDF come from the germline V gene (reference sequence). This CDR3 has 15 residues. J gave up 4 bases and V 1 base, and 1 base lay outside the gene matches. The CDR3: CATSRGQGAYNEQFF. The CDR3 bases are TGTGCCACCAGCAGAGGACAGGGGGCTTACAATGAGCAGTTCTTC.

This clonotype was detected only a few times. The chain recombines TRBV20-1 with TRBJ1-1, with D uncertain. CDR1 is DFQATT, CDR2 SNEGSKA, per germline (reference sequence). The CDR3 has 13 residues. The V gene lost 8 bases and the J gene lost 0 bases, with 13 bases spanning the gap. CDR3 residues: CSPYSRMNTEAFF. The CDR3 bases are TGCAGTCCCTATAGCAGGATGAACACTGAAGCTTTCTTT.

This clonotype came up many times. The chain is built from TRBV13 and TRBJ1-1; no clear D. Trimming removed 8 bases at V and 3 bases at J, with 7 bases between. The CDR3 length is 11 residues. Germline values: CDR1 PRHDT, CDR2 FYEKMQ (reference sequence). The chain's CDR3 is CASRIYTEAFF. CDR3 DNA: TGTGCCAGCCGAATCTACACTGAAGCTTTCTTT.

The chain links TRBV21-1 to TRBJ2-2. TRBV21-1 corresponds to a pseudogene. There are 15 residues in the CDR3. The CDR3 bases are TGTGCCAGCAGCAAAAGGCCAGGGAACACCGGGGAGCTGTTTTTT. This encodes CASSKRPGNTGELFF.

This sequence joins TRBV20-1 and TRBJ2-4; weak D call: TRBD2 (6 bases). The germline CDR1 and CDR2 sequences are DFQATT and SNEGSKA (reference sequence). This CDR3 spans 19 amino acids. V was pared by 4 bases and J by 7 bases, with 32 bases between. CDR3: CSATSDPSRAAGWGNIQYF. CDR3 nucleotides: TGCAGTGCTACCTCTGACCCGTCCCGGGCAGCGGGTTGGGGGAACATTCAGTACTTC.

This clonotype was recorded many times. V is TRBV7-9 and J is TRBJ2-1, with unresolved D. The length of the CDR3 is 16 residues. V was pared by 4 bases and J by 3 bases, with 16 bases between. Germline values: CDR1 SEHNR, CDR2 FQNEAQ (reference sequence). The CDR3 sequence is CASSSAERYGYNEQFF. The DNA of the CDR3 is TGTGCCAGCAGCTCCGCGGAGCGATATGGCTACAATGAGCAGTTCTTC. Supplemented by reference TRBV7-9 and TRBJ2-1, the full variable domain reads DTGVSQNPRHKITKRGQNVTFRCDPISEHNRLYWYRQTLGQGPEFLTYFQNEAQLEKSRLLSDRFSAERPKGSFSTLEIQRTEQGDSAMYLCASSSAERYGYNEQFFGPGTRLTVL.

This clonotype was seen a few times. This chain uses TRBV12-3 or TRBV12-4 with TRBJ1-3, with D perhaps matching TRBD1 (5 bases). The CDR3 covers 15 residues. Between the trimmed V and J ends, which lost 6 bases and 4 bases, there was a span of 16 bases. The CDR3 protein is CASSAGLPAGNTIYF. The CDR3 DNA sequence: TGTGCCAGCAGCGCGGGACTTCCAGCGGGAAACACCATATATTTT.

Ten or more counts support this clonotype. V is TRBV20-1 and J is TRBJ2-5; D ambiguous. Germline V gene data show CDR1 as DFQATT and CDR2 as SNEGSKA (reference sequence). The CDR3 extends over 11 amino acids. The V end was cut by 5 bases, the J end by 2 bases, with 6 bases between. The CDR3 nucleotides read TGCAGTGCTGCATATCAAGAGACCCAGTACTTC. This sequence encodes CSAAYQETQYF.

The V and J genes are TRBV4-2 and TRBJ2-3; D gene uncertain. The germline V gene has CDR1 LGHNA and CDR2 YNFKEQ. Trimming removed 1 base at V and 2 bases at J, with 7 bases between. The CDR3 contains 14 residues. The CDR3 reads CASSQGGHTDTQYF. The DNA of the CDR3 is TGTGCCAGCAGCCAAGGCGGCCACACAGATACGCAGTATTTT.

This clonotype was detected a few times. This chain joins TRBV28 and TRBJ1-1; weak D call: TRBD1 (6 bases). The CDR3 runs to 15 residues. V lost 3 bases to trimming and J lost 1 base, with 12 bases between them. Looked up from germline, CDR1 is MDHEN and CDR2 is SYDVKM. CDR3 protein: CASSLTGAPNTEAFF. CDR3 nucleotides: TGTGCCAGCAGTTTGACGGGGGCCCCGAACACTGAAGCTTTCTTT.

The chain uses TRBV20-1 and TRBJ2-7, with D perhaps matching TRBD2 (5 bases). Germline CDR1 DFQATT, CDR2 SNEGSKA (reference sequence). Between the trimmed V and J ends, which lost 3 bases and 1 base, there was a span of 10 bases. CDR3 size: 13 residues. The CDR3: CSASRDFSYEQYF. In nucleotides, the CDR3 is TGCAGTGCTAGCCGGGATTTTTCCTACGAGCAGTACTTC.

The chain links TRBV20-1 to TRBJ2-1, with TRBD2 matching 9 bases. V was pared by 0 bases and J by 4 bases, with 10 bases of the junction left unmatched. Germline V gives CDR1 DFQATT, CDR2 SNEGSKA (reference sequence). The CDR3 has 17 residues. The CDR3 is CSARDPRGGVRYNEQFF. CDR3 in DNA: TGCAGTGCTAGAGATCCGCGCGGGGGGGTAAGATACAATGAGCAGTTCTTC.

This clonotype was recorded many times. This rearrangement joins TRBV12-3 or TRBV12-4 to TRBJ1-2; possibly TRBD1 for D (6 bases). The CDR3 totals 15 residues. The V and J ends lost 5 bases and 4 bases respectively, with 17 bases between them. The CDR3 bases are TGTGCCAGCAGTGCGTACAGGGCCGACGGCTATGGCTACACCTTC. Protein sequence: CASSAYRADGYGYTF.

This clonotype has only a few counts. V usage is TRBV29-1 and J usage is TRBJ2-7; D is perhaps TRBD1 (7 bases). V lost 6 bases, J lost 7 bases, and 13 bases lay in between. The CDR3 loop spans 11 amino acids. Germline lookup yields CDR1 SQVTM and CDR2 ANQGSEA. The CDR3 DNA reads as TGCAGCGTGGAGGGGGCTCGGGAGCAGTACTTC. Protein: CSVEGAREQYF.

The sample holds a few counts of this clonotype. CDR3 sequence: CASSPGGQGSYEQYF. The CDR3 DNA reads TGTGCCAGCAGCCCTGGCGGACAGGGTTCCTACGAGCAGTACTTC. The chain is built from TRBV3-1 and TRBJ2-7; 8 bases map to TRBD1. The CDR3 covers 15 residues. Per the germline V gene, CDR1 is LGHDT and CDR2 is YNNKEL (reference sequence). Trimming removed 4 bases from V and 1 base from J; junction bases left unmatched: 6.

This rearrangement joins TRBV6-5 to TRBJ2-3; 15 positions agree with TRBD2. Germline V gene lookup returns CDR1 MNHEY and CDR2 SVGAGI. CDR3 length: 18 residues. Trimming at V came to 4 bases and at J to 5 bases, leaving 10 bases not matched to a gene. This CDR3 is CASSFDLPGLAGGDTQYF. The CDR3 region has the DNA TGTGCCAGCAGTTTCGACCTGCCGGGACTAGCGGGAGGAGATACGCAGTATTTT.

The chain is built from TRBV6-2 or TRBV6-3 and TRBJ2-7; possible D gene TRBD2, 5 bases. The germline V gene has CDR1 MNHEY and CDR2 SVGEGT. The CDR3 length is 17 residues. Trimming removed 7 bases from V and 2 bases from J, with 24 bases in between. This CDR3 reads CASTQAKLVTYPYEQYF. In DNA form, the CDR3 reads TGTGCCAGCACGCAGGCGAAACTAGTGACTTATCCCTACGAGCAGTACTTC.

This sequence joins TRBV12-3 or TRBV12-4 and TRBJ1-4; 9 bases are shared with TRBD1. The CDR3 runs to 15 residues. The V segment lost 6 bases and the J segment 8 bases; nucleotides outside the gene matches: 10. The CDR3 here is CASRAIQGAGEKLFF. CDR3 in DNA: TGTGCCAGCAGAGCAATACAGGGGGCGGGCGAAAAACTGTTTTTT.